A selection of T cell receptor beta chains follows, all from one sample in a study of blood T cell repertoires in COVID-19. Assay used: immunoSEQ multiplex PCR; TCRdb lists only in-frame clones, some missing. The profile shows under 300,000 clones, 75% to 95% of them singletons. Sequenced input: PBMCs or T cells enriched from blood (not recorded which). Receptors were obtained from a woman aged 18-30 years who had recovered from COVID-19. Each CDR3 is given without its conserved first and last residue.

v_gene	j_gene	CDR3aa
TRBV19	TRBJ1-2	ASIQKPGYYGYT
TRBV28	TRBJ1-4	ASSVTGSNEKLF
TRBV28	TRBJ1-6	ASSSPTAYNSPLH
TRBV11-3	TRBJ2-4	ASSSFITAGGKNIQY
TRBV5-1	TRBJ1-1	ASSAGQTISNTEAF
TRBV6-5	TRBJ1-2	ASAGTNYGYT
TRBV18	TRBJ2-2	ASSFQQGGGELF
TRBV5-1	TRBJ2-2	ASSSDRGYTGELF
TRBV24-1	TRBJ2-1	ATSDQGLAGGRYNEQF
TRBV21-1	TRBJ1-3	ASSNGQAIY
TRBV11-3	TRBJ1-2	ASSRTGDLNYGYT
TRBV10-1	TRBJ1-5	ARGTGEERQPQH